This T cell receptor (beta chain) was recovered during a study of blood T cell repertoires in COVID-19. Study overall: The origin of the acute and convalescent COVID-19 samples was the United States, Italy and Spain.

Germline V gene data show CDR1 as SGHNT and CDR2 as YYREEE (reference sequence). The CDR3 has 14 amino acids. The V end was cut by 4 bases, the J end by 7 bases, with 18 bases between. Assay: immunoSEQ multiplex PCR; the TCRdb copy retains only in-frame clones and omits some. This sample carries fewer than 300,000 clones, approximately 86% of them seen once, and the ten largest clones take 8.5% to 10%. Sequencing was performed on peripheral blood. The V call is TRBV5-4, the J call TRBJ2-7, with a possible D match to TRBD2 (7 bases). This TCR derives from a man between 35 and 55 years old who had recovered from COVID-19. The CDR3 DNA follows: TGTGCCAGCAGCCAACGGACAGTGGGGGGGGAGCAGTACTTC. The encoded protein is CASSQRTVGGEQYF.